This T cell receptor beta chain is drawn from a study of cytotoxic CD8 clonotypes in ibrutinib-treated CLL (dated by TCRdb to about 2021). In the study overall: In this cohort, approximately 14 patients were treatment-naive and ten to eleven were relapsed/refractory, while around 18 had unmutated IGHV. Partial responses were observed in approximately 24 patients and complete responses in 2; after a median follow-up of around 64 months, remission was maintained in 14 patients and progression was observed in approximately twelve. Samples at response were collected after a median of roughly 13 months of treatment, with a range of about 6 to 36 months. On average, each sample yielded around 250,000 productive templates and 85,000 to 95,000 productive rearrangements. Of the approximately 87 people in the trial, 26 had longitudinal samples available. Cryopreserved peripheral blood mononuclear cells were obtained before treatment, at response, and at either sustained remission or disease progression. Patients were still on ibrutinib when every remission and progressive disease sample was collected.

Roughly 2.2 micrograms of genomic DNA were extracted from cryopreserved PBMCs for TCR beta library preparation. Longitudinal blood samples from CLL patients on ibrutinib monotherapy were analyzed using high-throughput TCR beta sequencing. The patients took part in an open-label, single-center phase 2 trial of ibrutinib monotherapy. On the study overall, not on this receptor specifically: Sampling times were not matched between patients in sustained remission and patients whose disease was progressing, and lymph node repertoires were not examined. Baseline clonality exceeded that of age-matched healthy donors and correlated strongly with circulating CD8+ T-cell counts. Public clonotypes were rare and either shrank or stayed stable during treatment, and the rise in clonality at ibrutinib response reflected expansion of private clonotypes. Clonality increased at ibrutinib response, stayed stable in sustained remission, and fell back toward baseline at progression.

CDR1 and CDR2, per the germline V gene, are SGHVS and FNYEAQ. Counted from cysteine to phenylalanine, this CDR3 has 11 amino acids. Kept here is only the CDR3 DNA, which spans 33 bases and is read in frame from base 1. The germline ends are 9 bases apart after V is trimmed by 5 bases and J by 10 bases. Each clonotype received, on average, approximately 9.9x coverage in deep resolution sequencing performed on a MiSeq, where the target depth lay between 1 in 1 million and 1 in 200,000 T cells. The immunoSEQ hsTCRB Kit was used to generate the TCR beta libraries. The authors' analysis ran thus. Data were analyzed with ImmunoSEQ Data Assistant and ImmunoSEQ Analyzer, with V, D and J genes assigned per IMGT definitions. Clonality, with values ranging from 0 to 1, was calculated as one minus the normalized Shannon entropy of productive rearrangement frequencies. Public clonotype analysis was restricted to overrepresented clonotypes comprising at least 0.05% of each patient's repertoire. About a dozen age-matched healthy donor repertoires from immuneACCESS were used as controls for clonality. TCRdb limited this immuneACCESS table to in-frame rearrangements with V and J called. A share of clones is missing; checked studies link under half to unresolved V genes, and the rest is unexplained. Clonal size and the V and J genes are those of that table, whereas D and trimming came from the DNA. Present in this sample are 300,000 to 400,000 clones, under 70% of which were seen just once. 6% to 6.5% of the sample is in the top ten clones.

Concerning this clone itself: Its antigen remains undetermined. One base away there is no much larger clone; base qualities are not given.

Sequencing used PBMCs, obtained after 36 months of ibrutinib treatment. This clonotype was sampled from a human donor with chronic lymphocytic leukemia. The rearrangement combines TRBV7-6 with TRBJ2-1, with the D gene not clear enough to name. This receptor has the CDR3 CASSPGVEQFF. In nucleotide form, the sequence is TGTGCCAGCAGCCCTGGGGTGGAGCAGTTCTTC.